The T cell receptor (beta chain) under discussion was sequenced for a study of blood T cell repertoires in COVID-19. Study-level background: Sites in the United States, Italy and Spain provided acute and convalescent COVID-19 samples. Sources were T cells, B-cell-depleted T cells, or PBMCs; the material itself was cDNA or gDNA.

CDR1 and CDR2 from the germline V gene are SSHAT and FNYEAQ (reference sequence). The CDR3 consists of 15 residues. This clone appeared a few times. The junction shows a germline mismatch at one end, possibly a read error. Followed longitudinally, the Seattle patients had been enrolled during active infection. Source study methods: Nucleated cell counts were estimated from reference gene primer amplification. Assay: immunoSEQ multiplex PCR; the TCRdb copy retains only in-frame clones and omits some. V and J calls plus clone size are reproduced from that table; the DNA served to infer D and trimming. The sample consists of about 63,000 clones, about 81% of them appearing once.

This TCR was sampled from a man aged 60 to 69 with COVID-19, enrolled during active disease. The V gene is TRBV7-7, the J gene TRBJ2-5, with 8 positions matching TRBD1. Material for sequencing was peripheral blood. The CDR3: CASSLSRGRGETQYF. The CDR3 DNA reads TGTGCTAGCAGCTTGTCCAGGGGGCGCGGGGAGACCCAGTACTTC.